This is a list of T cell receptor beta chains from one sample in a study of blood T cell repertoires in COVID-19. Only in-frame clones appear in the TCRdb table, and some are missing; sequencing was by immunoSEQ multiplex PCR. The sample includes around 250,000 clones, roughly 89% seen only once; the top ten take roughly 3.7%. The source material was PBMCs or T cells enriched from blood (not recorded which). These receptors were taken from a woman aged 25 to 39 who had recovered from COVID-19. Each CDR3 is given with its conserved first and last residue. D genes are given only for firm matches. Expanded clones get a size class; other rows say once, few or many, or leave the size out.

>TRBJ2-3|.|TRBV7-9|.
TGTGCCAGCAGCCTGGTTTCGGGGGGCATAGATACGCAGTATTTT
CASSLVSGGIDTQYF
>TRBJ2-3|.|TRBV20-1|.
TGCAGTGCCCTTATAAAAGATACGCAGTATTTT
CSALIKDTQYF
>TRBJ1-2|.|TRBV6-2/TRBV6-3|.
TGTGCCAGCAGTTTACTCTCTGTGGTCTGGGTAGCAGCTAACTATGGCTACACCTTC
CASSLLSVVWVAANYGYTF
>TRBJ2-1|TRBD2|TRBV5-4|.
TGTGCCAGCAGCTTGGAACTAGCGGGAGGCGAGCAGTTCTTC
CASSLELAGGEQFF
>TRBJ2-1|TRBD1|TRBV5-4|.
TGTGCCAGCAGCCCCGGACAGGGGGGTACCCTATACAATGAGCAGTTCTTC
CASSPGQGGTLYNEQFF
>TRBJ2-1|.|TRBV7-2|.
TGTGCCAGCAGCGTGACTAGGATTGCCGATGAGCAGTTCTTC
CASSVTRIADEQFF
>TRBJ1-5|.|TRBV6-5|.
TGTGCCAGCAGAGCGACCCTCCACACGGTCCAGCCCCAGCATTTT
CASRATLHTVQPQHF
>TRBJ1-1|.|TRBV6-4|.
TGTGCCAGCAAGGTTTCCGGACAGCACACTGAAGCTTTCTTT
CASKVSGQHTEAFF
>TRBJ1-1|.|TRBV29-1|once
TGCAGCGGGGTGGTCAGGGGTAGGAACACTGAAGCTTTCTTT
CSGVVRGRNTEAFF
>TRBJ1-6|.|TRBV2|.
TGTGCCAGCGGACGGACAGTTCGTTTGGGTAATTCACCCCTCCACTTT
CASGRTVRLGNSPLHF
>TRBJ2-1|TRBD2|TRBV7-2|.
TGTGCCAGCAGCTTCCGGGGAGGGGAAGCGGGAAAGGGGCAGTTCTTC
CASSFRGGEAGKGQFF
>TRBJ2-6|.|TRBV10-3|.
TGTGCCATCAGTGTTCTTTCCTCTGGGGCCAACGTCCTGACTTTC
CAISVLSSGANVLTF
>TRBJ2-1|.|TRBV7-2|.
TGTGCCAGCAGCTTAGGATTTAGAGCGTGGAGCTCCTACAATGAGCAGTTCTTC
CASSLGFRAWSSYNEQFF
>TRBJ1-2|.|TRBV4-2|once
TGTGCCAGCAGCCAAGATCTGAACTATGGCTACACCTTC
CASSQDLNYGYTF
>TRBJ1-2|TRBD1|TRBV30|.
TGTGCCTGGAATCGGGGACAGGAATTCCGTTATGGCTACACCTTC
CAWNRGQEFRYGYTF
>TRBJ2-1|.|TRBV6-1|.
TGTGCCAGCAGTGCGACTAGATCTACCTCCTACAATGAGCAGTTCTTC
CASSATRSTSYNEQFF
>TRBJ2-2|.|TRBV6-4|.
TGTGCCAGCAGTGAGGCAGGGGACACCGGGGAGCTGTTTTTT
CASSEAGDTGELFF
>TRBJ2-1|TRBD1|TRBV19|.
TGTGCCAGTAGTTCCGGACAGGGGGGAGAGCAGTTCTTC
CASSSGQGGEQFF
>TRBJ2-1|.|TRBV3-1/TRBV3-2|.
TGTGCCAGCAGCCAAGAAGGGCGGGCCAATGAGCAGTTCTTC
CASSQEGRANEQFF
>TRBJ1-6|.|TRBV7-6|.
TGTGCCAGCAGCTTAAACTTTAATTCACCCCTCCACTTT
CASSLNFNSPLHF
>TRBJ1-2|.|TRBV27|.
TGTGCCAGCAGTCTCTCGCGGGGGAACTATGGCTACACCTTC
CASSLSRGNYGYTF
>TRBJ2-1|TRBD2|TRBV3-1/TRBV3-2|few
TGTGCCAGCAGCCAAGTAGCGGGAGTTCTCAATGAGCAGTTCTTC
CASSQVAGVLNEQFF
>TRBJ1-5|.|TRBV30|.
TGTGCCTGGGGCGCGCCAAATCAGCCCCAGCATTTT
CAWGAPNQPQHF
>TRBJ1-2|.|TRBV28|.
TGTGCCAGCAGTCCGACCCTACCGGGAGACTATGGCTACACCTTC
CASSPTLPGDYGYTF
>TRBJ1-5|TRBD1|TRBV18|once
TGTGCCAGCTCGCCGGACAGGGCGATCTCAGATCAGCCCCAGCATTTT
CASSPDRAISDQPQHF
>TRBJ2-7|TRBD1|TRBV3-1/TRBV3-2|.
TGTGCCAGCAGCCTAGGGACAGGATCGTGGTTC
CASSLGTGSWF
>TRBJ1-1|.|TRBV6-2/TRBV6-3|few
TGTGCCAGCAGTCGACCAGGACAGCAGAGGGGCACTGAAGCTTTCTTT
CASSRPGQQRGTEAFF
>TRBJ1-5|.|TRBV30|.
TGTGCCTGGAGTGTACCCCGCAGGATTAATCAGCCCCAGCATTTT
CAWSVPRRINQPQHF
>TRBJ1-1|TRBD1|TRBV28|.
TGTGCCAGCAGTCCGGGACAGGGTAAAGCTGAAGCTTTCTTT
CASSPGQGKAEAFF
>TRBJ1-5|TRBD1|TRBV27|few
TGTGCCAGCAGTTCCGGGACAGGGAACAGCAATCAGCCCCAGCATTTT
CASSSGTGNSNQPQHF
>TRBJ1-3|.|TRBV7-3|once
TGTGCCAGCAGCAACCCCGGGGGCTCTGGAAACACCATATATTTT
CASSNPGGSGNTIYF
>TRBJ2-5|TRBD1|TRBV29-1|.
TGCAGCGTCCAACCACAGGGGGCGCGGAGTTCGACCCAGTACTTC
CSVQPQGARSSTQYF
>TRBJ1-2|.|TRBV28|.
TGTGCCAGCAGTTTGGGGGCCGAACTTTTCTACACCTTC
CASSLGAELFYTF
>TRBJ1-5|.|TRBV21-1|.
TGTGCCAGCAGCACCGGGGGGGACGTTAGCAATCAGCCCCAGCATTTT
CASSTGGDVSNQPQHF
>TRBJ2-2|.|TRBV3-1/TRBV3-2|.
TGTGCCAGCAGCCAGTGGCGGGGGCGGGTCACCGGGGAGCTGTTTTTT
CASSQWRGRVTGELFF
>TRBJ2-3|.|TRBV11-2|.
TGTGCCAGCAGCCCCAGGGGAGTAGGCACAGATACGCAGTATTTT
CASSPRGVGTDTQYF
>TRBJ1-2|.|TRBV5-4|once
TGTGCCAGCAATAGGGGGAAAACAATAGCTAACTATGGCTACACCTTC
CASNRGKTIANYGYTF